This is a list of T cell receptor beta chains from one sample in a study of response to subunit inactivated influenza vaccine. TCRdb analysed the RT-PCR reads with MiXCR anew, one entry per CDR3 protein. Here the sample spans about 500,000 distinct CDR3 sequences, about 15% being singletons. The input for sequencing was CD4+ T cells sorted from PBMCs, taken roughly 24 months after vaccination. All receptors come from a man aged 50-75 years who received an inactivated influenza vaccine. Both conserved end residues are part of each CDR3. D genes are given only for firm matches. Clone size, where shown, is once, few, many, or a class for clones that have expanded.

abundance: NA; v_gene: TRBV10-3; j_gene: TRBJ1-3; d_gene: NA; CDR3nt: TGTGCCATCACCCCTAATTGGTCTTCTGGAAACACCATATATTTT; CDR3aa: CAITPNWSSGNTIYF
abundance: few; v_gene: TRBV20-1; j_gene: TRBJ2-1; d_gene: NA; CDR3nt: TGCAGTGCGACCCCCAACGGGCTCGAGCAGTTCTTC; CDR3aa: CSATPNGLEQFF
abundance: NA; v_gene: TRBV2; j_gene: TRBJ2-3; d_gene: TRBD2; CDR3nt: TGTGCCAGCAGTCTTCCTAGCGGGGGCACAGATACGCAGTATTTT; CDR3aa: CASSLPSGGTDTQYF
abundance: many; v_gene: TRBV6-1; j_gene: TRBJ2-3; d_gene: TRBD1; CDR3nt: TGTGCCAGCACTCACAGCCTCCGGGACAGGGAGGATTTT; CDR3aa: CASTHSLRDREDF
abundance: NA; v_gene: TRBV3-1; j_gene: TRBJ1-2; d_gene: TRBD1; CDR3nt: TGTGCCAGCAGCCACCAACAGGGGCTAAATGGCTACACCTTC; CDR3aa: CASSHQQGLNGYTF
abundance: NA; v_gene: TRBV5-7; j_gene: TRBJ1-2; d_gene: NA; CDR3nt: TGTGCCAGCAGCTTGGGGTTTTCCTATGGCTACACCTTC; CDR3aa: CASSLGFSYGYTF
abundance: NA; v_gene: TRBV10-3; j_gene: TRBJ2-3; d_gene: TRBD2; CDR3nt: TGTGCCATCAGTGAGTCCGGGGGGGACGCGAGGCTTACGCAGTATTTT; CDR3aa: CAISESGGDARLTQYF
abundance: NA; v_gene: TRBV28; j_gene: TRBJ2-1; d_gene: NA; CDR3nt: TGTGCCAGCAGCCCACCGGGGACGTACAATGAGCAGTTCTTC; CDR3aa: CASSPPGTYNEQFF
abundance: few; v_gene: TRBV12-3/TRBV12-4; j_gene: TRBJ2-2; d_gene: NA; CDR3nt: TGTGCCAGCACCTCTCTCAGCCCCGGGGAGCTGTTTTTT; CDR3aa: CASTSLSPGELFF
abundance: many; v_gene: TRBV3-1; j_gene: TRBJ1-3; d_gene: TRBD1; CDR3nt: TGTGCCAGCAGCCCAGGGACAGGCGGAAACACCATATATTTT; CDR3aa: CASSPGTGGNTIYF
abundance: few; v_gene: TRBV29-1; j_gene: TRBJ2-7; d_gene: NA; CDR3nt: TGCAGCGTTGGTCAGAACGCCTACGAGCAGTACTTC; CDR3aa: CSVGQNAYEQYF
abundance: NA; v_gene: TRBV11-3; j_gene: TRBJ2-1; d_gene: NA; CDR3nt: TGTGCCAGCAGCTTAGTGCTGGGACGGGATTCCGGTGAGCAGTTCTTC; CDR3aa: CASSLVLGRDSGEQFF
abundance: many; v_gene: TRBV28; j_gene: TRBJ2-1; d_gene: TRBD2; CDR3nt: TGTGCCAGCAGTGGGAAGACATTCAGCGGGAGAGACAATGAGCAGTTCTTC; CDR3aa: CASSGKTFSGRDNEQFF
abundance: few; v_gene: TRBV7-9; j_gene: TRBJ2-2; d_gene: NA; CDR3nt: TGTGCCAGCAGCTGGGGTGGAGGGGACACCGGGGAGCTGTTTTTT; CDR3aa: CASSWGGGDTGELFF
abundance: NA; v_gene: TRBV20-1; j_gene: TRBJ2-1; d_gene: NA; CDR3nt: TGCAGTGCTAGACCCATGTTAGGTCCTTACAACGATGAGCAGTTCTTC; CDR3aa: CSARPMLGPYNDEQFF
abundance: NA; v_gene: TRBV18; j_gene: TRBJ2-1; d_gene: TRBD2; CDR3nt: TGTGCCAGCTCACCAGGGACTAGCGGGAGAGCTGAGCAGTTCTTC; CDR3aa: CASSPGTSGRAEQFF
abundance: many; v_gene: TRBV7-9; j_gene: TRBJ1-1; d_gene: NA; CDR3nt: TGTGCCAGCAGCTTAGGACGTCGTGGGGCGAGCACTGAAGCTTTCTTT; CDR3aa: CASSLGRRGASTEAFF
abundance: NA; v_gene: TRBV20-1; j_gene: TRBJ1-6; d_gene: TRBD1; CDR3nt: TGCAGTGCTAGAATGCAGGGGGCCGGCCCCCTCCACTTT; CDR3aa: CSARMQGAGPLHF
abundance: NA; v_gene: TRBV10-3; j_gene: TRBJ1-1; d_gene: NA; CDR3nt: TGTGCCATCAGTGCCGACCGGGCGGACCCCGGGGCTTTCTTT; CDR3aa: CAISADRADPGAFF
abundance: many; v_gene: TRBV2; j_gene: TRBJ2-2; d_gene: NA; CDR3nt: TGTGCCAGCCAGTACACCGGGGAGCTGTTTTTT; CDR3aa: CASQYTGELFF
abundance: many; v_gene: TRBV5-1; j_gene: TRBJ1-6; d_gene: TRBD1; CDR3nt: TGCGCCAGCAGCCGGACAGGGGTTAGTGGTTCACCCCTCCACTTT; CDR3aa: CASSRTGVSGSPLHF
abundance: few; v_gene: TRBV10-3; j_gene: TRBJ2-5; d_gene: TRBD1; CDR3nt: TGTGCCATCAGTGGGGGACAGACGAGCCAAGAGACCCAGTACTTC; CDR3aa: CAISGGQTSQETQYF
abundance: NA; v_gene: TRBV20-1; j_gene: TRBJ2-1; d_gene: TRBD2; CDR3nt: TGCAGTGCTAGACAGGGACTAGCTCGGGCCTACAATGAGCGGTTCTTC; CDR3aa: CSARQGLARAYNERFF
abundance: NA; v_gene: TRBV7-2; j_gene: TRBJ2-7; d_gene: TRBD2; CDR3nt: TGTGCCAGCAGCTTAGCGCAGGGGACTAGCGGTTACTACGAGCAGTACTTC; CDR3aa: CASSLAQGTSGYYEQYF
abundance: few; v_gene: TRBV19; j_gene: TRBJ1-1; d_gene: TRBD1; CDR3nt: TGTGCCAGTAGTATAGGGCTCAGGGGGATTAACACTGAAGCTTTCTTT; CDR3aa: CASSIGLRGINTEAFF
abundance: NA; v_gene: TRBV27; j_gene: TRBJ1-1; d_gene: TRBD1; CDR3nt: TGTGCCAGCATGCTAAGGACAGGGCTGCCTGAAGCTTTCTTT; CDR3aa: CASMLRTGLPEAFF
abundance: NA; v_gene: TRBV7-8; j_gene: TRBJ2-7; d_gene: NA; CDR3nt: TGTGCCAGCAGCACTACCGATGAGGGCGAGCAGTACTTC; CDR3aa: CASSTTDEGEQYF
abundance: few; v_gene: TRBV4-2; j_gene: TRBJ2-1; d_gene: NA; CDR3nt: TGTGCCAGCAGCCAAGATTCCCGCGACAATGAGCAGTTCTTC; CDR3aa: CASSQDSRDNEQFF
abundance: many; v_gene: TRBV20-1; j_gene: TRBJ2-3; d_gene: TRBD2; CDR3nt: TGCAGTGCCTTACTAGCGGACACGGATACGCAGTATTTT; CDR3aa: CSALLADTDTQYF
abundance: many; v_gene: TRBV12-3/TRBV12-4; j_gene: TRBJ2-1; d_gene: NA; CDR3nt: TGTGCCAGCAGTTTTTCAAGCGGGCTCTACAATGAGCAGTTCTTC; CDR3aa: CASSFSSGLYNEQFF
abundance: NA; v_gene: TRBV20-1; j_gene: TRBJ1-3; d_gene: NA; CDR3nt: TGCAGTGCCGCCGCCCCCGCTCCGGGAAACACCATATATTTT; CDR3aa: CSAAAPAPGNTIYF
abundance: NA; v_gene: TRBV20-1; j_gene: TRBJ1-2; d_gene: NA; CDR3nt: TGCAGTGCTAGCCCAGGGAACCGCTATGGCTACACCTTC; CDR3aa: CSASPGNRYGYTF
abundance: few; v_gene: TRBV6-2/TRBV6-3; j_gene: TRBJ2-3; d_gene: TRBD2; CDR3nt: TGTGCCAGCAGCCCTAGCGGGGGGTATGGAGATACGCAGTATTTT; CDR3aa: CASSPSGGYGDTQYF
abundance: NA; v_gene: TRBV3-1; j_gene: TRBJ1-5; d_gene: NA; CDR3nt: TGTGCCAGCAGCCAAGCCGGCAGTTACCAGCCCCAGCATTTT; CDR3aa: CASSQAGSYQPQHF
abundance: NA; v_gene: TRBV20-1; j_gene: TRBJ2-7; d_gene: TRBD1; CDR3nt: TGCGAAGAGACAGGGGACCTCTACGAGCAGTACTTC; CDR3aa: CEETGDLYEQYF
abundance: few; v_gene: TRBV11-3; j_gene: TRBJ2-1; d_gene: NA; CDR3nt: TGTGCCAGCAGCTTAGGCTCAGGGATGGGCAATGAGCAGTTCTTC; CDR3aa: CASSLGSGMGNEQFF
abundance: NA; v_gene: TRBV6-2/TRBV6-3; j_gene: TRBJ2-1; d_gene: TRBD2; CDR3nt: TGTGCCAGCAGGCCCGCCTATAGCGGGAAAGGGCTCAATGAGCAGTTCTTC; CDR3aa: CASRPAYSGKGLNEQFF
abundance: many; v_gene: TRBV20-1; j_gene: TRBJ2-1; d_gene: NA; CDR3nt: TGCAGTGCTAGCGAGCTAGCGAGACCTTACAATGAGCAGTTCTTC; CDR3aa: CSASELARPYNEQFF
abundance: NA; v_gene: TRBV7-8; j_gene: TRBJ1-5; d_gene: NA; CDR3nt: TGTGCCAGCAGCTTAGAGGGGATTTATAGCAATCAGCCCCAGCATTTT; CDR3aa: CASSLEGIYSNQPQHF
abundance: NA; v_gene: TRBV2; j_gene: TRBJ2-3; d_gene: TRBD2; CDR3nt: TGTGCCACCGGGAAAGCGGGGGGGAGCACAGATACGCAGTATTTT; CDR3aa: CATGKAGGSTDTQYF
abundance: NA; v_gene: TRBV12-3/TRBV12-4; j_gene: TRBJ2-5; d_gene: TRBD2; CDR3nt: TGTGCCAGCAGAATAGCGGGAGGCCAAGAGACCCAGTACTTC; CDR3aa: CASRIAGGQETQYF
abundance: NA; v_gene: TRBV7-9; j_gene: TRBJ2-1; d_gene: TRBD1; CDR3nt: TGTGCCAGCAGCCTGGGACAGGGGGAGAGTGAGCAGTTCTTC; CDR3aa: CASSLGQGESEQFF
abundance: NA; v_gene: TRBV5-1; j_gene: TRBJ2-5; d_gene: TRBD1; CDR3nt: TGCGCCAGCAGACTAGGGACAGCTAGTGCGCTGGAGACCCAGTACTTC; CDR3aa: CASRLGTASALETQYF
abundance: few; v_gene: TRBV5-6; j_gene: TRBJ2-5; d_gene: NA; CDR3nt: TGTGCCAGCAGCCCAGTAGTGGGGGCGGAGACCCAGTACTTC; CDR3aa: CASSPVVGAETQYF
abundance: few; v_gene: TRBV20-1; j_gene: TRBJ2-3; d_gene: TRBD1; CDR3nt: TGCAGTGCTACCGGGACAGGGAGCGCAGATACGCAGTATTTT; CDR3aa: CSATGTGSADTQYF
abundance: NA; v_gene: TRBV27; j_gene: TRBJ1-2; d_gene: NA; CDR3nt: TGTGCCAGCAGTTTATCGGTGGCCTATGGCTACACCTTC; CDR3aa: CASSLSVAYGYTF
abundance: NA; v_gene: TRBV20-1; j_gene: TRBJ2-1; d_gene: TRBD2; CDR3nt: TGCAGTGCTACTCGACTAGCGGGAGTACGGTTCTTC; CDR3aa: CSATRLAGVRFF
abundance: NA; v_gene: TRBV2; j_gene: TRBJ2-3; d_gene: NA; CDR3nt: TGTGCCAGCAGTGTTACGGGGGTGTATACGCAGTATTTT; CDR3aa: CASSVTGVYTQYF
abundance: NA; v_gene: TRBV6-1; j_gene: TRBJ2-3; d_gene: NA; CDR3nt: TGTGCCTCCCTGTTGTCTAGCACAGATACGCAGTATTTT; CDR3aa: CASLLSSTDTQYF
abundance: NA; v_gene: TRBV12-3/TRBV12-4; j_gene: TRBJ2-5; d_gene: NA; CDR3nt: TGTGCCAGCAGTCCCCGGAAATCTTTAGGAGAGACCCAGTACTTC; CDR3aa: CASSPRKSLGETQYF
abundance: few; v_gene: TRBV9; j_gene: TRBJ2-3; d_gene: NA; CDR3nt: TGTGCCAGCAGCGTAGGGGCAGGGGCAGGAGCAGCAGATACGCAGTATTTT; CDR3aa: CASSVGAGAGAADTQYF
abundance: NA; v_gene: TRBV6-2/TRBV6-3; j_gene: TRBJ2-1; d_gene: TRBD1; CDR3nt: TGTGCCAGCAGTTACGCCCTAGGGGGACAGACGAGGGATGAGCAGTTCTTC; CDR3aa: CASSYALGGQTRDEQFF
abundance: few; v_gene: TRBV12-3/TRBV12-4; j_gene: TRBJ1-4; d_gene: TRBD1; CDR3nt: TGTGCCACCCGACAGGGTATTGATGAAAAACTGTTTTTT; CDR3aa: CATRQGIDEKLFF
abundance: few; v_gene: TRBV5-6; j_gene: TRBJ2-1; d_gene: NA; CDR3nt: TGTGCCAGCAGCTTGGTTGGGGGTAACAATGAGCAGTTCTTC; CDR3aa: CASSLVGGNNEQFF
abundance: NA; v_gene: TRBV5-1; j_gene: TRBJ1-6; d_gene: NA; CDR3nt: TGCGCCAGCAGCTTGCCCCCGGGGGGTAATTCACCCCTCCACTTT; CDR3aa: CASSLPPGGNSPLHF
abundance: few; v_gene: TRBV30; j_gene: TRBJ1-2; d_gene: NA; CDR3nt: TGTGCCTGGAGTGTACACCTCAGGTCTAACTATGGCTACACCTTC; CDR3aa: CAWSVHLRSNYGYTF
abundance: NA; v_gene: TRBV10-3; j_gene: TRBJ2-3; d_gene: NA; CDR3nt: TGTGCCATCAGTGAGCGGGGGAAAGATACGCAGTATTTT; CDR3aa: CAISERGKDTQYF
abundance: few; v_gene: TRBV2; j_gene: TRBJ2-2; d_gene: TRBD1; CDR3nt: TGTGCCAGCAGTGTCCCCTACAGGGGAAACACCGGGGAGCTGTTTTTT; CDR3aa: CASSVPYRGNTGELFF